This T cell receptor (beta chain) originates from a study of blood T cells in healthy people across ages (dated by TCRdb to the mid-2010s). Context from the whole study: In model experiments, template switching captured about one uniquely barcoded TCR beta cDNA molecule for every two T cells. The donors were divided into four age groups: young (average roughly 17 years), middle-aged (approximately 41), aged (about 60) and long-lived (roughly 82). To track age-related changes in TCR beta repertoire diversity, the study relied on deep sequencing normalized with unique cDNA molecular identifiers. To avoid experimental bias, donors of different ages were spread randomly across the sequencing lanes. For two donors (one aged 18 to 29 and one aged 80 or older), the study analyzed two additional independent replicas of 1 million unique cDNA reads from the same blood draw. The paper's findings and limits, for the study overall: There was a strong correlation between observed TCR beta diversity and the percentage of naive T cells measured by flow cytometry. Because donor CMV infection status was unknown, age-related changes in expanded clonotypes were potentially confounded. Observed TCR beta diversity per million T cells fell roughly linearly with age, and a significant reduction was already apparent by age roughly 40. Total diversity estimates from one million sequenced T cells were considered lower bounds and underestimates. Compared with the aged group, the long-lived group had more naive CD4+ T cells, fewer expanded clones and increased TCR diversity, a pattern suggesting age selection. Because profiling used bulk unsorted PBMCs, naive and antigen-experienced compartments could not be compared conclusively.

V is clipped by 0 bases and J by 1 base, and the sequence between their germline boundaries is 13 bases long. Looking up the germline V gene (reference sequence) yields CDR1 DFQATT and CDR2 SNEGSKA. The CDR3 holds 16 amino acids from the cysteine to the phenylalanine. Only the CDR3 portion is preserved as DNA: 48 bases, with reading frame beginning at the first base. This clonotype was observed a handful of times. It has no known antigen specificity. It has no much larger one-base neighbor in the sample; base qualities were not kept. Libraries were made using 5' RACE. Sequenced using an Illumina HiSeq 2500. A second PCR of about 6 to 11 cycles was run with a J-beta primer mix and a sample-barcoded 5' primer. A template-switch 5' adaptor carrying 12 random nucleotides introduced a unique molecular identifier onto each TCR beta cDNA molecule. At least 2.5 million CDR3-containing paired-end reads were obtained from each sample. All of the RNA was converted into first-strand cDNA using the Mint cDNA synthesis kit, with a TRBC-specific oligonucleotide serving as the primer. Following uracil-DNA glycosylase treatment, a first 18-cycle PCR with universal primers M1SS and BC2_uni_R was performed on all cDNA. The study's own analysis went as follows. For normalization, 1 million high-quality reads were randomly selected from each sample, with every read carrying a distinct molecular identifier. Instead of being binned into consensus sequences, reads with shared molecular identifiers were discarded. MiTCR, with a Q25 quality threshold and the strictest error-elimination algorithm, was used for CDR3 identification, clonotype clustering and error correction. Lower-bound total TCR beta diversity was estimated with a nonparametric unseen species model using Euler transformation. TCRdb cleaned the public reads at Q25 with fastp, built clones with MiXCR and kept in-frame beta chains. Identical CDR3 proteins give one entry, which carries the most common genes and DNA. In this record, the V and J calls reflect TCRdb's handling and not the investigators' own analysis. Recorded for this sample are about 770,000 distinct CDR3 sequences; around two fifths of them occurred a single time. Jointly, the top ten make up nearly 20% of the sample.

Systemically healthy Caucasian individuals from Russia, around 38 in total and aged roughly 6 to 100 years, were included as donors. About 10 milliliters of peripheral blood were collected from each donor into EDTA-treated Vacutainer tubes. Ficoll-Paque density-gradient centrifugation was used to isolate PBMCs, with at least 7 million per sample. Total RNA was extracted from PBMCs with Trizol reagent, with at least 5 micrograms obtained per sample. Naive CD45RAhigh/CD27high T cell percentages were measured by flow cytometry on a PBMC aliquot from every donor. The chain links TRBV20-1 with TRBJ2-1, with no reliable assignment of the D segment. Specimen: blood. The clonotype originates from a man aged 55 to 69 in good health. The CDR3 region: CSARDGQTLSYNEQFF. The sequence in DNA is TGCAGTGCTAGAGATGGCCAGACTTTGTCCTACAATGAGCAGTTCTTC.